The 4 T cell receptor beta chains below were found in one sample sequenced in a study of T cells after posttransplantation cyclophosphamide. A marrow graft followed busulfan-fludarabine conditioning, with cyclophosphamide on days +3 and +4. The data were produced by immunoSEQ multiplex PCR, yet TCRdb's version contains in-frame clones alone and is incomplete. The repertoire has roughly 4,600 clones, 55% to 85% of them found once; the top ten carry less than 20%. The source material was PBMCs, sampled 362 days after allogeneic stem cell transplant with posttransplant cyclophosphamide. Receptors originate from a male patient aged 60 to 75 who received an allogeneic stem cell transplant from an unrelated donor, was CMV-positive, and had acute GVHD only. Part of the T cells may come from the graft donor.

J is TRBJ1-3 and V is TRBV10-3; D is perhaps TRBD1 (6 bases). Germline CDR1 and CDR2: ENHRY and SYGVKD. The CDR3 runs 13 residues. The V and J ends lost 4 bases and 3 bases respectively, with 7 bases between them. CDR3 loop: CAISAGVGNTIYF. The CDR3 nucleotides read TGTGCCATCAGTGCAGGGGTTGGAAACACCATATATTTT.

V and J are TRBV6-5 and TRBJ2-7, with TRBD1 identical over 7 bases. Trimming took 5 bases from V and 3 from J; bases not matched to a gene: 7. CDR3 length equals 14 residues. Looked up from germline, CDR1 is MNHEY and CDR2 is SVGAGI. CDR3 coding DNA: TGTGCCAGCAGTGAAGGGGGACAGATCTACGAGCAGTACTTC. Its translation is CASSEGGQIYEQYF.

J is TRBJ2-1 and V is TRBV5-4; D unclear. The CDR3 runs to 16 residues. Trimming cost V 5 bases and J 9 bases, with 24 bases left between them. The germline V gene has CDR1 SGHNT and CDR2 YYREEE (reference sequence). The CDR3 loop reads CASRPMAPIEVAEQFF. The CDR3 DNA sequence: TGTGCCAGCAGGCCAATGGCCCCAATAGAGGTCGCTGAGCAGTTCTTC. The variable domain in full, completed from reference TRBV5-4 and TRBJ2-1, reads ETGVTQSPTHLIKTRGQQVTLRCSSQSGHNTVSWYQQALGQGPQFIFQYYREEENGRGNFPPRFSGLQFPNYSSELNVNALELDDSALYLCASRPMAPIEVAEQFFGPGTRLTVL.

V and J are TRBV7-8 and TRBJ2-7; the match to TRBD2 covers 7 bases. Germline V gives CDR1 SGHVS, CDR2 FQNEAQ. V dropped 0 bases and J dropped 0; count of bases not matched to a gene: 5. The CDR3 runs 16 residues. The DNA of the CDR3 is TGTGCCAGCAGCTTAGCGCTAGGGACTATCTCCTACGAGCAGTACTTC. It encodes CASSLALGTISYEQYF.